The rows below give T cell receptor beta chains drawn from one sample of a study of T cell responses to AZD1222 COVID-19 vaccine. Profiling relied on immunoSEQ multiplex PCR, and the TCRdb table lists in-frame clones only, not all of them. Of roughly 130,000 clones listed, 80% to 95% were seen once; the top ten hold 2.8%. The sequenced sample was peripheral blood, obtained on day 0 of AZD1222 vaccination. The receptors originated from an adult in good health. The conserved cysteine and the conserved F or W are not part of the CDR3 here. Each record gives: V gene, J gene, CDR3 protein.

v_gene: TRBV5-6; j_gene: TRBJ2-1; CDR3aa: ASSLEWDGSNEQF
v_gene: TRBV7-9; j_gene: TRBJ2-2; CDR3aa: ASSLAGGNTGELF
v_gene: TRBV27; j_gene: TRBJ1-4; CDR3aa: ASSLRTNEKLF
v_gene: TRBV6-5; j_gene: TRBJ2-7; CDR3aa: ASTWGYEQY
v_gene: TRBV19; j_gene: TRBJ1-5; CDR3aa: ASSIGLNFNRDQPQH
v_gene: TRBV3-1/TRBV3-2; j_gene: TRBJ1-2; CDR3aa: ASSYRGDYGYT
v_gene: TRBV7-6; j_gene: TRBJ1-1; CDR3aa: ASSRVELSTNTEAF
v_gene: TRBV7-2; j_gene: TRBJ1-5; CDR3aa: ASSAHGGGQPQH
v_gene: TRBV5-4; j_gene: TRBJ1-3; CDR3aa: ASSFGGSSGNTIY
v_gene: TRBV27; j_gene: TRBJ1-6; CDR3aa: ASSLWRDSPLH
v_gene: TRBV18; j_gene: TRBJ2-2; CDR3aa: ASSPGGSTGELF
v_gene: TRBV30; j_gene: TRBJ2-1; CDR3aa: AWSRTAGGYEQF
v_gene: TRBV28; j_gene: TRBJ1-2; CDR3aa: ASSLPMGKGYT
v_gene: TRBV6-4; j_gene: TRBJ1-6; CDR3aa: ASSKGIAGSYNSPLH
v_gene: TRBV28; j_gene: TRBJ1-5; CDR3aa: ASSPFRGGQPQH
v_gene: TRBV4-2; j_gene: TRBJ1-5; CDR3aa: ASSQEIGQPQH
v_gene: TRBV30; j_gene: TRBJ2-7; CDR3aa: AWASLLGRKSYEQY
v_gene: TRBV9; j_gene: TRBJ1-1; CDR3aa: ASSVVGGANTEAF
v_gene: TRBV7-6; j_gene: TRBJ1-1; CDR3aa: ASITETEAF
v_gene: TRBV28; j_gene: TRBJ2-5; CDR3aa: ASSLYTTQETQY
v_gene: TRBV4-3; j_gene: TRBJ1-4; CDR3aa: ASSRLKSNGDEKLF
v_gene: TRBV19; j_gene: TRBJ2-7; CDR3aa: ASRDIASYEQY
v_gene: TRBV12-5; j_gene: TRBJ2-1; CDR3aa: ASGLVPAVEQF
v_gene: TRBV5-6; j_gene: TRBJ1-2; CDR3aa: ASSTGQGTYGYT
v_gene: TRBV5-1; j_gene: TRBJ1-5; CDR3aa: ASSIGQGGSSNQPQH
v_gene: TRBV11-3; j_gene: TRBJ2-1; CDR3aa: ASSFPLLARDNEQF
v_gene: TRBV30; j_gene: TRBJ1-2; CDR3aa: AWSPTRQGGYGYT
v_gene: TRBV10-1; j_gene: TRBJ2-4; CDR3aa: ASSDGGRVKNIQY
v_gene: TRBV7-3; j_gene: TRBJ2-5; CDR3aa: ASSSLGGEETQY
v_gene: TRBV7-9; j_gene: TRBJ2-3; CDR3aa: ASSKRSLRASGLYTQY
v_gene: TRBV7-9; j_gene: TRBJ2-2; CDR3aa: ASSPQGTENTGELF
v_gene: TRBV28; j_gene: TRBJ2-7; CDR3aa: ASRRGRQGAYEQY
v_gene: TRBV5-5; j_gene: TRBJ2-5; CDR3aa: ASSHDTQETQY
v_gene: TRBV28; j_gene: TRBJ2-3; CDR3aa: ASIRRDSDTQY
v_gene: TRBV9; j_gene: TRBJ2-1; CDR3aa: ASSVGWTDNEQF